This T cell receptor (beta chain) was identified during a study of regulatory T cells in long-lasting Graves disease. Study results and caveats: Less diverse TCR repertoires were seen in persistent Graves' patients than in newly diagnosed ones.

This CDR3 has 15 residues. The junction had 4 bases not matched to a gene; V was cut back by 2 bases and J by 0 bases. From germline, CDR1 is MDHEN and CDR2 SYDVKM. The time point denotes: persistent/refractory GD, antithyroid drugs over 5 years with positive TRAb. PBMC RNA served as the TCR library source. HTBI primers from iRepertoire and Arm-PCR of CDR3 regions yielded the TCR beta libraries. TCRdb re-called the multiplex PCR reads with MiXCR, one entry per CDR3 protein. The table shows roughly 400,000 distinct CDR3 sequences, with around a fifth occurring only once. Turning to this clonotype: The antigen remains unidentified.

The clonotype comes from a female donor with Graves disease. V usage is TRBV28 and J usage is TRBJ2-7; 7 bases match TRBD1. The starting material was peripheral blood mononuclear cells (PBMCs), obtained when the disease was refractory, from a patient treated with antithyroid drugs. CDR3 DNA: TGTGCCAGCAGTTTACAGGACAGGAGCTCCTACGAGCAGTACTTC. This gives the protein CASSLQDRSSYEQYF.